This T cell receptor beta chain is drawn from a study of metastatic and nonmetastatic thyroid tumors. Whole-study results and caveats: According to reports, the diversity of TCR beta was significantly higher in malignant thyroid tumors than in benign nodules, and this held in both blood and tumor samples.

Using MiXCR, TCRdb re-called clones from the PCR reads. The sample includes about 4,000 clones, about 34% of them seen just once. CDR1 and CDR2 from the germline V gene are MNHNS and SASEGT. The CDR3 has 14 amino acids. V lost 3 bases and J lost 2, with 8 bases in between. Treatment of any kind had been given to no patient before thyroid surgery. This clone has just a few counts. Antigen specificity is unknown. The sample comprised adjacent normal tissue. The TCR comes from a female donor with papillary thyroid cancer or a benign thyroid nodule (not recorded which). Some clones in this sample may be carry-over from other donors' samples. The chain uses TRBV6-1 and TRBJ1-3; D might be TRBD1 (5 bases). In nucleotides, the CDR3 is TGTGCCAGCAGTGAGGGCAGGGCTGGAAACACCATATATTTT. Translating it yields CASSEGRAGNTIYF.